The present T cell receptor (beta chain) was sequenced within a study of blood T cell repertoires in COVID-19. TCRdb's table, derived via immunoSEQ multiplex PCR, lists solely in-frame clones and lacks some. Of about 300,000 clones in the sample, 70% to 90% were seen once. The CDR3 has 12 amino acids. The germline gives CDR1 GTSNPN, CDR2 SVGIG (reference sequence). V dropped 5 bases and J dropped 6 bases, with 11 bases sitting between them. All recovered Cohort 3 donors got two negative PCRs, got clearance, or saw symptom resolution. This sequence originates from a woman aged 25 to 39 who had recovered from COVID-19. The sample comprised PBMCs or T cells enriched from blood (not recorded which). The chain is built from TRBV30 and TRBJ1-5; D might be TRBD1 (5 bases). This CDR3 is CAWDKGSQPQHF. CDR3 sequence (DNA): TGTGCCTGGGACAAGGGGTCTCAGCCCCAGCATTTT.